This is a list of T cell receptor beta chains from one sample in a study of T cell repertoires in cytomegalovirus infection. TCRdb analysed the reads with MiXCR anew, one entry per CDR3 protein. The sample yields 95,000 to 150,000 distinct CDR3 sequences, about 32% seen once. These TCRs' antigens remain unknown. The material sequenced was CD8+ T cells from cultured PBMCs, taken from culture after CMV antigen stimulation. All receptors derive from a human donor in good health (CMV status not recorded). Some clones in this sample may be carry-over from other donors' samples. Both conserved end residues are part of each CDR3. A D gene is named only where the DNA matches it firmly. Clone size appears in some rows only: once, few, many, or a class for an expanded clone.

>few|TRBJ1-3|TRBV6-5|-
CASSYSSTGYPGNTIYF
TGTGCCAGCAGTTACTCTAGTACAGGGTATCCTGGAAACACCATATATTTT
>-|TRBJ2-3|TRBV4-2|TRBD2
CASSQESVGGGSTDTQYF
TGTGCCAGCAGCCAAGAAAGCGTGGGCGGGGGATCCACAGATACGCAGTATTTT
>few|TRBJ2-3|TRBV7-9|-
CASSPQAARTQYF
TGTGCCAGCAGCCCCCAAGCCGCGCGCACGCAGTATTTT
>-|TRBJ2-7|TRBV7-6|-
CASSLEGSSYEQYF
TGTGCCAGCAGCTTAGAGGGGAGCTCCTACGAGCAGTACTTC
>few|TRBJ2-1|TRBV27|-
CASSYRWGAGNEQFF
TGTGCCAGCAGCTATAGGTGGGGGGCGGGCAATGAGCAGTTCTTC
>once|TRBJ1-1|TRBV4-1|-
CASSPLSGTRKGTEAFF
TGTGCCAGCAGCCCCCTATCGGGAACACGGAAGGGGACTGAAGCTTTCTTT
>-|TRBJ2-7|TRBV6-6|TRBD1
CASSVAGTGDYEQYF
TGTGCCAGCAGTGTCGCCGGGACAGGGGACTACGAGCAGTACTTC
>-|TRBJ1-1|TRBV6-5|-
CASSLQQNTEAFF
TGTGCCAGCAGTTTACAACAGAACACTGAAGCTTTCTTT
>few|TRBJ2-7|TRBV28|TRBD1
CASSKQGASYEQYF
TGTGCCAGCAGTAAACAGGGGGCCAGCTACGAGCAGTACTTC
>-|TRBJ2-4|TRBV5-4|-
CASSHQGGHNLNIQYF
TGTGCCAGCAGCCACCAGGGGGGACACAACTTAAACATTCAGTACTTC
>-|TRBJ2-7|TRBV12-3/TRBV12-4|TRBD2
CASTHLAGDEQYF
TGTGCCAGTACACATCTAGCGGGGGACGAGCAGTACTTC
>few|TRBJ2-7|TRBV7-8|TRBD1
CASSSGQGFHEQYF
TGTGCCAGCAGCTCGGGACAGGGGTTCCACGAGCAGTACTTC
>-|TRBJ1-1|TRBV19|-
CASRQTVNTEAFF
TGTGCCAGTAGACAGACTGTGAACACTGAAGCTTTCTTT
>many|TRBJ2-7|TRBV7-2|-
CASSYSGSRTYEQYF
TGTGCCAGCAGCTATTCCGGGAGCCGCACCTACGAGCAGTACTTC
>once|TRBJ2-3|TRBV4-1|-
CASRREPRTDTQYF
TGCGCCAGCAGACGAGAGCCCCGCACAGATACGCAGTATTTT
>few|TRBJ1-4|TRBV12-3/TRBV12-4|TRBD1
CASRTGQGATNEKLFF
TGTGCCAGCAGGACCGGACAGGGGGCAACTAATGAAAAACTGTTTTTT
>-|TRBJ1-1|TRBV6-6|-
CASSYWVGAEAFF
TGTGCCAGCAGTTACTGGGTTGGTGCTGAAGCTTTCTTT
>once|TRBJ1-2|TRBV7-6|TRBD1
CASSPKGQGGFYGYTF
TGTGCCAGCAGCCCCAAGGGACAGGGGGGGTTCTATGGCTACACCTTC
>few|TRBJ2-6|TRBV19|-
CASGTILSGANVLTF
TGTGCCAGTGGGACAATCCTGTCTGGGGCCAACGTCCTGACTTTC
>many|TRBJ2-5|TRBV6-6|TRBD1
CASNTGDETQYF
TGTGCCAGCAACACAGGGGACGAGACCCAGTACTTC
>-|TRBJ1-4|TRBV4-3|-
CASSQDIATNEKLFF
TGCGCCAGCAGCCAAGACATAGCAACTAATGAAAAACTGTTTTTT
>few|TRBJ1-1|TRBV4-1|-
CASSQAQENTEAFF
TGCGCCAGCAGCCAAGCTCAGGAGAACACTGAAGCTTTCTTT
>-|TRBJ2-2|TRBV7-3|TRBD2
CASSYAGGIYTGELFF
TGTGCCAGCAGCTATGCGGGGGGCATTTACACCGGGGAGCTGTTTTTT
>-|TRBJ2-5|TRBV25-1|-
CASSDSGEETQYF
TGTGCCAGCAGTGATTCTGGGGAGGAGACCCAGTACTTC
>many|TRBJ2-3|TRBV7-2|TRBD2
CASSPTAGGGATQYF
TGTGCCAGCAGCCCTACAGCGGGGGGTGGGGCTACGCAGTATTTT
>few|TRBJ2-7|TRBV10-3|-
CAINDGINYEQYF
TGTGCCATCAATGACGGCATCAACTACGAGCAGTACTTC
>few|TRBJ1-1|TRBV7-4|-
CASSLLEGRAEAFF
TGTGCCAGCAGCTTACTGGAGGGGAGGGCTGAAGCTTTCTTT
>-|TRBJ2-5|TRBV7-9|-
CASSLDGGKTQYF
TGTGCCAGCAGCTTGGATGGGGGAAAGACCCAGTACTTC
>-|TRBJ2-2|TRBV20-1|TRBD1
CSARDGDRFPGGELFF
TGCAGTGCTAGAGATGGGGACAGGTTCCCAGGCGGGGAGCTGTTTTTT
>many|TRBJ1-3|TRBV28|TRBD1
CASSSPGGRTIYF
TGTGCCAGCAGTTCCCCAGGGGGCAGGACCATATATTTT
>once|TRBJ2-3|TRBV5-1|TRBD2
CASSALGGGTSTDTQYF
TGCGCCAGCAGCGCGCTCGGCGGGGGGACAAGCACAGATACGCAGTATTTT